A selection of T cell receptor beta chains follows, all from one sample in a study of molecular identifiers for immune sequencing clone quantification. Via MiXCR, TCRdb re-called the PCR reads, giving one row per CDR3 protein. The sample records about half a million distinct CDR3 sequences, around 25% being singletons. Sequenced material: naive CD8+ T cells from blood, with Jurkat cell RNA spiked in. These receptor sequences come from a human donor in good health. Some libraries in this study had Jurkat cell RNA spiked in. CDR3s include the opening cysteine and the closing phenylalanine or tryptophan. The D gene is left open where the match is weak. Rows give clone size only sometimes, using once, few, many, or a class for an expanded clone.

CDR3 length,V gene,clone size,D gene,J gene,CDR3 protein,CDR3 DNA
14,TRBV13,NA,NA,TRBJ1-1,CASSLRGSAYEAFF,TGTGCCAGCAGCTTACGCGGGAGCGCATATGAAGCTTTCTTT
13,TRBV9,many,NA,TRBJ1-1,CASSDEGNTEAFF,TGTGCCAGCAGTGACGAGGGGAACACTGAAGCTTTCTTT
14,TRBV24-1,NA,NA,TRBJ2-1,CATSARTGGNEQFF,TGTGCCACCAGTGCCAGGACCGGGGGTAATGAGCAGTTCTTC
15,TRBV12-3/TRBV12-4,NA,NA,TRBJ1-5,CASSSWTRGYQPQHF,TGTGCCAGCAGTTCCTGGACAAGGGGATATCAGCCCCAGCATTTT
19,TRBV12-3/TRBV12-4,many,TRBD1,TRBJ2-5,CASSPTLPGQGKKQETQYF,TGTGCCAGCAGTCCCACACTTCCGGGACAGGGGAAGAAACAAGAGACCCAGTACTTC
16,TRBV10-3,few,TRBD2,TRBJ2-5,CAISESGLAAQETQYF,TGTGCCATCAGTGAGTCAGGGCTAGCGGCCCAAGAGACCCAGTACTTC
18,TRBV20-1,many,TRBD2,TRBJ2-3,CSASNLAGGRFGTDTQYF,TGCAGTGCTAGTAATCTAGCGGGAGGCCGTTTTGGCACAGATACGCAGTATTTT
14,TRBV19,few,NA,TRBJ2-2,CASSIVGHTGELFF,TGTGCCAGTAGTATAGTTGGCCACACCGGGGAGCTGTTTTTT
18,TRBV6-1,few,NA,TRBJ2-5,CASSGKTSYKSPHETQYF,TGTGCCAGCAGTGGAAAGACTAGTTACAAAAGCCCTCACGAGACCCAGTACTTC
14,TRBV24-1,NA,NA,TRBJ2-3,CAPSVGTGTDTQYF,TGTGCCCCCAGTGTTGGGACCGGGACAGATACGCAGTATTTT
12,TRBV5-6,NA,NA,TRBJ2-7,CASSLDDLEQYF,TGTGCCAGCAGCTTGGACGACCTGGAGCAGTACTTC
16,TRBV2,NA,TRBD1,TRBJ1-4,CASTDRQQGTNEKLFF,TGTGCCAGCACGGATAGACAACAGGGGACTAATGAAAAACTGTTTTTT
15,TRBV4-3,few,NA,TRBJ2-1,CASSQDTGTGDEQFF,TGCGCCAGCAGCCAAGATACAGGGACGGGGGATGAGCAGTTCTTC
15,TRBV6-5,many,NA,TRBJ2-1,CASSYSDRSYNEQFF,TGTGCCAGCAGTTACTCGGACCGGTCCTACAATGAGCAGTTCTTC
18,TRBV14,NA,TRBD2,TRBJ2-6,CASPPTSGGRAGANVLTF,TGTGCCAGTCCCCCAACTAGCGGGGGGCGGGCTGGGGCCAACGTCCTGACTTTC
18,TRBV4-2,few,NA,TRBJ2-7,CASSQESFLGQTLYEQYF,TGTGCCAGCAGCCAAGAGAGCTTTTTAGGACAGACCCTCTACGAGCAGTACTTC
14,TRBV27,many,NA,TRBJ1-1,CASSDGHMNTEAFF,TGTGCCAGCAGTGACGGACACATGAACACTGAAGCTTTCTTT
17,TRBV4-2,NA,TRBD2,TRBJ2-1,CASGRELVASGYNEQFF,TGTGCCAGCGGCCGAGAGTTGGTGGCTAGCGGATACAATGAGCAGTTCTTC
13,TRBV2,NA,NA,TRBJ2-1,CASSEPLIGEQFF,TGTGCCAGCAGTGAACCTCTGATCGGTGAGCAGTTCTTC
15,TRBV4-3,many,NA,TRBJ1-1,CASSQAHSMNTEAFF,TGCGCCAGCAGCCAAGCTCACAGCATGAACACTGAAGCTTTCTTT
13,TRBV7-6,few,NA,TRBJ1-2,CASSLVTTGTQTF,TGTGCCAGCAGCCTAGTAACGACCGGGACGCAGACCTTC
15,TRBV6-2/TRBV6-3,once,TRBD1,TRBJ2-5,CASSKDRGGQGTQYF,TGTGCCAGCAGTAAGGACAGGGGCGGACAAGGGACCCAGTACTTC
9,TRBV20-1,many,NA,TRBJ1-1,CSATGEAFF,TGCAGTGCGACGGGGGAAGCTTTCTTT
17,TRBV11-2,NA,TRBD2,TRBJ2-7,CASSKPSGGEATYEQYF,TGTGCCAGCAGCAAACCCAGTGGGGGGGAGGCCACCTACGAGCAGTACTTC
18,TRBV29-1,NA,NA,TRBJ2-1,CSADPGLVAAHSYNEQFF,TGCAGCGCCGACCCCGGTCTAGTGGCAGCCCACTCCTACAATGAGCAGTTCTTC
13,TRBV10-3,once,NA,TRBJ2-7,CAISEATGPEQYF,TGTGCCATCAGTGAGGCAACCGGGCCCGAGCAGTACTTC
15,TRBV4-2,few,NA,TRBJ1-4,CASSQDWGRDEKLFF,TGTGCCAGCAGCCAAGACTGGGGGCGAGATGAAAAACTGTTTTTT
14,TRBV6-2/TRBV6-3,few,TRBD2,TRBJ2-1,CASSQAGGWDEQFF,TGTGCCAGCAGTCAAGCGGGAGGGTGGGATGAGCAGTTCTTC
17,TRBV6-2/TRBV6-3,NA,NA,TRBJ1-1,CASSYSDGGLKNTEAFF,TGTGCCAGCAGTTACTCGGATGGGGGATTGAAGAACACTGAAGCTTTCTTT
16,TRBV24-1,few,NA,TRBJ2-7,CATSETGRGPPYEQYF,TGTGCCACCAGTGAGACCGGCAGGGGCCCTCCTTACGAGCAGTACTTC
13,TRBV29-1,NA,NA,TRBJ2-1,CSGDREDYNEQFF,TGCAGCGGCGACAGAGAGGACTACAATGAGCAGTTCTTC
18,TRBV2,many,NA,TRBJ2-3,CASSENQRDFHSGDTQYF,TGTGCCAGCAGCGAAAACCAAAGGGACTTCCATTCCGGAGATACGCAGTATTTT
13,TRBV30,NA,NA,TRBJ2-5,CARSVQGLETLYF,TGTGCCAGGAGTGTACAGGGTTTGGAGACCCTGTACTTC
14,TRBV20-1,NA,NA,TRBJ2-7,CSARVGQGSDEQYF,TGCAGTGCTAGGGTGGGCCAGGGGAGCGACGAGCAGTACTTC
16,TRBV7-3,NA,NA,TRBJ2-7,CASSLDPSTSSYEQYF,TGTGCCAGCAGTCTCGACCCAAGCACCTCATCCTACGAGCAGTACTTC
18,TRBV9,NA,TRBD2,TRBJ2-2,CASSVDSGRRLGTGELFF,TGTGCCAGCAGCGTAGATAGCGGGAGAAGGTTGGGGACCGGGGAGCTGTTTTTT
15,TRBV7-9,NA,TRBD1,TRBJ1-5,CASSWDRGSNQPQHF,TGTGCCAGCAGCTGGGACAGGGGTAGCAATCAGCCCCAGCATTTT
15,TRBV12-3/TRBV12-4,NA,TRBD2,TRBJ2-7,CASSSSPGTSYEQYF,TGTGCCAGCAGTTCCAGTCCCGGGACTAGCTACGAGCAGTACTTC
11,TRBV27,many,NA,TRBJ2-5,CASRTGETQYF,TGTGCCAGCAGGACCGGAGAGACCCAGTACTTC
20,TRBV4-2,NA,TRBD1,TRBJ2-6,CASSHRAGTGGFSGAHVLTF,TGTGCCAGCAGCCACCGGGCCGGGACAGGGGGGTTTTCCGGGGCCCACGTCCTGACTTTC
16,TRBV9,NA,NA,TRBJ2-2,CASSVHGVTNTGELFF,TGTGCCAGCAGCGTTCACGGGGTGACGAACACCGGGGAGCTGTTTTTT
11,TRBV5-4,once,NA,TRBJ1-2,CASSGYYGYTF,TGTGCCAGCTCCGGGTACTATGGCTACACCTTC
19,TRBV5-1,few,NA,TRBJ1-4,CASSSYESQTPSGNEKLFF,TGCGCCAGCAGCTCCTACGAGAGCCAAACACCTAGCGGGAACGAAAAACTGTTTTTT
15,TRBV19,NA,TRBD1,TRBJ2-2,CASSIVGTGAGELFF,TGTGCCAGTAGTATAGTTGGGACAGGTGCCGGGGAGCTGTTTTTT
13,TRBV12-3/TRBV12-4,many,NA,TRBJ1-1,CASTGRGATEAFF,TGTGCCAGCACCGGGCGGGGGGCCACTGAAGCTTTCTTT
14,TRBV29-1,NA,TRBD2,TRBJ2-5,CSVEGLWSKETQYF,TGCAGCGTAGAGGGACTATGGTCGAAAGAGACCCAGTACTTC